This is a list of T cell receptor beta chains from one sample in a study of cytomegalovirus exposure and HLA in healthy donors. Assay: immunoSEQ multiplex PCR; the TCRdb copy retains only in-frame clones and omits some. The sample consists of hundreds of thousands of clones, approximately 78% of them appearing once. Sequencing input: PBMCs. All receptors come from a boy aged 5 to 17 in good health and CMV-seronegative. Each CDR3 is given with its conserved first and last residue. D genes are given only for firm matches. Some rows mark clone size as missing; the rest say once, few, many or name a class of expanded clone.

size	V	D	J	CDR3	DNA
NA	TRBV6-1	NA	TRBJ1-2	CASSEQGKYGYTF	TGTGCCAGCAGTGAGCAGGGGAAATATGGCTACACCTTC
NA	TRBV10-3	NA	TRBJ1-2	CAISESGNYGYTF	TGTGCCATCAGTGAGTCCGGTAACTATGGCTACACCTTC
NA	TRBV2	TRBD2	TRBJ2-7	CASGEGPLSSYEQYF	TGTGCCAGCGGGGAGGGGCCCCTCAGCTCCTACGAGCAGTACTTC
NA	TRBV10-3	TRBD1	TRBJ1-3	CAISELQGSGNTIYF	TGTGCCATCAGTGAGCTACAGGGGTCTGGAAACACCATATATTTT
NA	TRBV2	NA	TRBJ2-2	CASSRGHTGELFF	TGTGCCAGCAGTCGGGGACATACCGGGGAGCTGTTTTTT
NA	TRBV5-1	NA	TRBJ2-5	CASSLQTALQETQYF	TGCGCCAGCAGCTTGCAGACAGCACTCCAAGAGACCCAGTACTTC
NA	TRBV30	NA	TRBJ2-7	CAWSQSYEQYF	TGTGCCTGGAGTCAATCCTACGAGCAGTACTTC
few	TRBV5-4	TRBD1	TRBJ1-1	CASSWEGQGNTEAFF	TGTGCCAGCAGCTGGGAAGGACAGGGGAACACTGAAGCTTTCTTT
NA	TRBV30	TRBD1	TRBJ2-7	CAWSVGTGLAYEQYF	TGTGCCTGGAGTGTGGGGACAGGGTTGGCCTACGAGCAGTACTTC
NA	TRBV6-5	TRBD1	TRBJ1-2	CASSYLTGLQGYTF	TGTGCCAGCAGTTACTTGACAGGGCTTCAGGGCTACACCTTC
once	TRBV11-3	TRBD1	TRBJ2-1	CASSLGQGSDGLIYNEQFF	TGTGCCAGCAGCTTAGGACAGGGGTCGGACGGCCTAATTTACAATGAGCAGTTCTTC
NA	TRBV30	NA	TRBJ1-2	CAWSLDLMANYGYTF	TGTGCCTGGAGTCTTGACTTGATGGCGAACTATGGCTACACCTTC
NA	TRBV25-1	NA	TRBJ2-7	CASRSVSSYEQYF	TGTGCCAGCAGAAGCGTTAGCTCCTACGAGCAGTACTTC
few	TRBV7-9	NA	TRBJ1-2	CASSLIGVGGYTF	TGTGCCAGCAGCTTGATCGGGGTAGGAGGCTACACCTTC
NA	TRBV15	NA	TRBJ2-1	CAVKGRGLNEQFF	TGTGCCGTCAAAGGTCGCGGCCTTAATGAGCAGTTCTTC
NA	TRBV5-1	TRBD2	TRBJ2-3	CASSPTSAPDTQYF	TGCGCCAGCAGCCCGACTAGCGCCCCAGATACGCAGTATTTT
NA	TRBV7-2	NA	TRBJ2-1	CASSFKGEEWRQFF	TGTGCCAGCAGCTTCAAAGGGGAGGAATGGCGGCAGTTCTTC
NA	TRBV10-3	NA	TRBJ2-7	CAISESRARGQQYF	TGTGCCATCAGTGAGTCGAGGGCACGGGGTCAGCAGTACTTC
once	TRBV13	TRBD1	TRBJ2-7	CASSRQGSYEQYF	TGTGCCAGCAGCCGACAGGGGTCCTACGAGCAGTACTTC
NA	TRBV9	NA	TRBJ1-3	CASSAGLHSGNTIYF	TGTGCCAGCAGCGCCGGACTGCACTCTGGAAACACCATATATTTT
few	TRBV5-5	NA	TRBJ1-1	CASSVKDRNTEAFF	TGTGCCAGCAGCGTGAAGGACAGAAACACTGAAGCTTTCTTT
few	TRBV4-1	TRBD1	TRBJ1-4	CASSQAPGQVNEKLFF	TGCGCCAGCAGCCAAGCCCCGGGACAGGTGAATGAAAAACTGTTTTTT
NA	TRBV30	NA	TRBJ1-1	CAWRNSMNTEAFF	TGTGCCTGGAGGAACTCCATGAACACTGAAGCTTTCTTT
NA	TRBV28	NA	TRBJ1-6	CASSSNSYNSPLHF	TGTGCCAGCAGTTCAAACTCCTATAATTCACCCCTCCACTTT
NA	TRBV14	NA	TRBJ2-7	CASSHRGRDEQYF	TGTGCCAGCAGCCACAGGGGTCGGGACGAGCAGTACTTC
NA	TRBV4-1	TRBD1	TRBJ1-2	CASSQGDRGFNGYTF	TGCGCCAGCAGCCAAGGGGACAGGGGGTTTAACGGCTACACCTTC
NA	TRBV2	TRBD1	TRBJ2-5	CASFNNRGRWEETQYF	TGTGCCAGCTTTAATAACAGGGGGCGATGGGAAGAGACCCAGTACTTC
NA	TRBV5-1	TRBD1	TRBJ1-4	CASSTGTEGEKLFF	TGCGCCAGCAGCACCGGGACAGAGGGCGAAAAACTGTTTTTT
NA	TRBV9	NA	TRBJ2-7	CASSVEPGPYEQYF	TGTGCCAGCAGCGTAGAACCAGGGCCCTACGAGCAGTACTTC
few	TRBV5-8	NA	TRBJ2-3	CASSLARGLYTDTQYF	TGTGCCAGCAGCCTAGCTCGTGGGCTCTACACAGATACGCAGTATTTT
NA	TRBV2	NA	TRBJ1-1	CASNVRAEGAEAFF	TGTGCCAGCAACGTAAGGGCCGAGGGGGCTGAAGCTTTCTTT
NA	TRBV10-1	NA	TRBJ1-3	CASRDPGDSGNTIYF	TGCGCCAGCAGGGATCCGGGAGACTCTGGAAACACCATATATTTT
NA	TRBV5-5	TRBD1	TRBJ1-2	CASSLEGQATNYGYTF	TGTGCCAGCAGCTTGGAGGGACAGGCTACTAACTATGGCTACACCTTC
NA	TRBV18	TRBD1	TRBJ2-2	CASSLPKDRELTGELFF	TGTGCCAGCTCACTTCCAAAGGACAGGGAATTAACCGGGGAGCTGTTTTTT
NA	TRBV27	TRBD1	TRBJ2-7	CASSSRTGSYEQYF	TGTGCCAGCAGTTCACGGACAGGCTCCTACGAGCAGTACTTC
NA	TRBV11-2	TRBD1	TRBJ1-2	CASSAGTGGFHTF	TGTGCCAGCAGCGCCGGGACAGGGGGATTTCACACCTTC
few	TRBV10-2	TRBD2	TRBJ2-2	CASTVSAGVGELFF	TGCGCCAGCACGGTTAGCGCGGGGGTCGGGGAGCTGTTTTTT
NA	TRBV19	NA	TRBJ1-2	CASRISAGDYGYTF	TGTGCCAGTAGGATTAGTGCAGGGGACTATGGCTACACCTTC
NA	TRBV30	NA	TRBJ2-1	CAWSVTGSSYNEQFF	TGTGCCTGGAGTGTAACGGGGAGCTCCTACAATGAGCAGTTCTTC
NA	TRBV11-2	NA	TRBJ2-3	CASSAQDTQYF	TGTGCCAGCAGCGCACAAGATACGCAGTATTTT
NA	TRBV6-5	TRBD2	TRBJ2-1	CASRSLAGEEQFF	TGTGCCAGCAGATCACTAGCGGGCGAAGAGCAGTTCTTC
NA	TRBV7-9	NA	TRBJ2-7	CASSLVEGIGEQYF	TGTGCCAGCAGCTTAGTGGAGGGTATTGGCGAGCAGTACTTC
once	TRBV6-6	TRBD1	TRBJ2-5	CASTKDRAEVETQYF	TGTGCCAGCACCAAAGACAGGGCGGAGGTGGAGACCCAGTACTTC
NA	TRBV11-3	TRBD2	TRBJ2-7	CASSPRTSGGQYEQYF	TGTGCCAGCAGCCCGAGGACTAGCGGGGGGCAATACGAGCAGTACTTC
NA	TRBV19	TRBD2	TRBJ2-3	CASSLRLAGGPHRTDTQYF	TGTGCCAGTAGTCTCCGACTAGCGGGAGGGCCCCATCGCACAGATACGCAGTATTTT
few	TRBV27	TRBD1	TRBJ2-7	CASSLYSGTGLVSYEQYF	TGTGCCAGCAGTTTATATTCGGGGACAGGGCTGGTTTCCTACGAGCAGTACTTC
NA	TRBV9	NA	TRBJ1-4	CASNKGGDEKLFF	TGTGCCAGCAATAAGGGAGGGGATGAAAAACTGTTTTTT